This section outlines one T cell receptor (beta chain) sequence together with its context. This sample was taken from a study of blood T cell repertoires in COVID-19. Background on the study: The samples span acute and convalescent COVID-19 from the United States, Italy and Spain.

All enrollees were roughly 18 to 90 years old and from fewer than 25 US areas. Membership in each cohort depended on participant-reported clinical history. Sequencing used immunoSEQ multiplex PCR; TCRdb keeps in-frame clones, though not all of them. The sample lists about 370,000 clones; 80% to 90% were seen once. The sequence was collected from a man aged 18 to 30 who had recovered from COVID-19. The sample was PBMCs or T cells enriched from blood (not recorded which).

Here the CDR3 reads CASSLGGGVEKLFF. CDR3 bases: TGTGCCAGCAGCTTGGGAGGGGGCGTTGAAAAACTGTTTTTT. The chain recombines TRBV5-6 with TRBJ1-4; 7 bases map to TRBD1. This CDR3 is 14 amino acids long. Trimming cost V 0 bases and J 7 bases; bases outside gene matches: 3. Germline V lookup: CDR1 SGHDT, CDR2 YYEEEE.